This T cell receptor (beta chain) was identified during a study of T cells in Graves' hyperthyroidism and ophthalmopathy. With respect to this clonotype: Its specificity is unknown. A much larger clone sits a single nucleotide away, making a read error possible.

The study, taken as a whole, reports: Peripheral blood also featured most of the thyroid clonotypes expanded above 0.001. A model using 13 V-J features told ophthalmopathy apart from stable hyperthyroidism.

RNA transcripts were the template for amplifying TCR beta CDR3 regions. HTBI primers were used for first-round RT-PCR of the TCR CDR3. Via MiXCR, TCRdb re-called the multiplex PCR reads, giving one row per CDR3 protein. The sample shows a few hundred thousand distinct CDR3 sequences, roughly an eighth of them seen only once. This CDR3 is 15 amino acids long. Germline-derived CDR1 and CDR2 are SGDLS and YYNGEE. An absence of ophthalmopathy progression within 18 months meant stable Graves' hyperthyroidism. For the diagnoses, clinical symptoms, serum thyroxine and TRAb, thyroid ultrasound and orbital computed tomography were used.

The genes are TRBV9 and TRBJ2-1; 13 nucleotides match TRBD2. The specimen was blood. The receptor comes from a woman aged 18-29 years with Graves' hyperthyroidism. The CDR3, as DNA: TGTGTCAGCAGCGTACTAGCGGGAGGGTACAATGAGCAGTTCTTC. It encodes CVSSVLAGGYNEQFF.